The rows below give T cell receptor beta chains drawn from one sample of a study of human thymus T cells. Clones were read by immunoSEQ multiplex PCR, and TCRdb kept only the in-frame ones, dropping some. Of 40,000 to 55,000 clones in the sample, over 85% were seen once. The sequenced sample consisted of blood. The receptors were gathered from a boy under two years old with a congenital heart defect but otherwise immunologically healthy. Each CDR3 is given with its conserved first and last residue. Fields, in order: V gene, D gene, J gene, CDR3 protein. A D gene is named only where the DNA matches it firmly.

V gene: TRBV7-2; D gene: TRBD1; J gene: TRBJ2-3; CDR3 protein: CASSRPPGQSDTQYF
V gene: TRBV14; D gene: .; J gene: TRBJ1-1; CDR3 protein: CASSQGRPNTEAFF
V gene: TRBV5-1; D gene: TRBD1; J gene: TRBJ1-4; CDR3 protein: CASSLVGQGGEKLFF
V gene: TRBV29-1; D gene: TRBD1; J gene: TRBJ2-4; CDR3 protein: CSTLRGPKNIQYF
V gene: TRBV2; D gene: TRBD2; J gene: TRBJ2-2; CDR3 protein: CASSARLAAGELFF
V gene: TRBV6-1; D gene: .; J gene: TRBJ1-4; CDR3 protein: CAVNLATNEKLFF
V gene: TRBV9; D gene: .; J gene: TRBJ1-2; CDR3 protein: CASSVSPTVSNYGYTF
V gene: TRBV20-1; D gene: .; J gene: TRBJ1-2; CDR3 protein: CSASGFGYTF
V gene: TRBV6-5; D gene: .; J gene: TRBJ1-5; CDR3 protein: CASSYTGPNQPQHF
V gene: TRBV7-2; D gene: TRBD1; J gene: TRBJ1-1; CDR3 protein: CASSLAEDREPFVF
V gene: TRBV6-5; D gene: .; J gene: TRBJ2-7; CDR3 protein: CASSYRQGRSEQYF
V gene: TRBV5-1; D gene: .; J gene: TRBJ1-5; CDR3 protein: CASSARDSNQPQHF
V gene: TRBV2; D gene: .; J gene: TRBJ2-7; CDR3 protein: CASSEGASPSYEQYF
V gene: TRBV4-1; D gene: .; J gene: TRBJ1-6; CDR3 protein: CASSRRPPGASNSPLHF
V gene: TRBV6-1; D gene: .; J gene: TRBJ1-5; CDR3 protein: CASSELGRGQGNQPQHF
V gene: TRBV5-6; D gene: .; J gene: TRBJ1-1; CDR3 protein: CASSLEGWTEAFF
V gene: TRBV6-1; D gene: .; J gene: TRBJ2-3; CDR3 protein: CASREWDPGTDTQYF
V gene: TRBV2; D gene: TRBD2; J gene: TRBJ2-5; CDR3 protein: CASSDLAGGQETQYF
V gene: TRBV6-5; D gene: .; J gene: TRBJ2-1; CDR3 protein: CASSGRRGEQFF
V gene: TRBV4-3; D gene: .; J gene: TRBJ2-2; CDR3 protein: CASSRDGNTGELFF
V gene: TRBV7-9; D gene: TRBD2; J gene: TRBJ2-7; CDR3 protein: CASSPGLAGEQYF
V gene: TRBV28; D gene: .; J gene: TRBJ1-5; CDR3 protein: CASRLPRNQPQHF
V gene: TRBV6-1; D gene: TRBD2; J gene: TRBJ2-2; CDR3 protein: CASSRGGTGELFF
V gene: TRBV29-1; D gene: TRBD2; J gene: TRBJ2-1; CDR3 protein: CSVEDAVGRGGQDEQFF
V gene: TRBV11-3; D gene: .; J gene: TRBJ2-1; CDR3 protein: CASSFRPTYNEQFF
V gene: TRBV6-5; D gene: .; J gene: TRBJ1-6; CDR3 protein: CASNTGPRSPLHF
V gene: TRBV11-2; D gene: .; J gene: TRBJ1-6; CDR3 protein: CASSLEGYSYNSPLHF
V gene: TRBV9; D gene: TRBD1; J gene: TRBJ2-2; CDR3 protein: CASSGGGANTGELFF
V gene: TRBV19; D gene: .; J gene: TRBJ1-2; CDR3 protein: CASSSHAGTGANYGYTF
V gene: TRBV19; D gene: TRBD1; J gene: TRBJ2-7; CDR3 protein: CASSIVGTGFGEQYF
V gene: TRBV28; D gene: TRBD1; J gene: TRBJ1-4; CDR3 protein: CASSLYSPWTGEGPNEKLFF
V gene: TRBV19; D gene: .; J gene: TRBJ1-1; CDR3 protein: CASSPSRLVKMNTEAFF
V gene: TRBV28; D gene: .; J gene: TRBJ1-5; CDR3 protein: CASSLRGAGQPQHF
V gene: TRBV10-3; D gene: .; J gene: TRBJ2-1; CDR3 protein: CAISESAGTGSYNEQFF
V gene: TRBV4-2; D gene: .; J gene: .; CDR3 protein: CASSQGSKRRDEQYF
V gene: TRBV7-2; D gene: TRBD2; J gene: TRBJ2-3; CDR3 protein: CASSLYGTRGTDTQYF
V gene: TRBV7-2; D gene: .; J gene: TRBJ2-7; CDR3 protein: CASSLNLYEQYF
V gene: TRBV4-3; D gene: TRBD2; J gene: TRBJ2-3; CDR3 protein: CASSHLSGGVTDTQYF
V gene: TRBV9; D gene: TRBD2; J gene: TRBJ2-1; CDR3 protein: CASSVGGSYNEQFF
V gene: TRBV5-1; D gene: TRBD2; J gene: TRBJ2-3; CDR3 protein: CASSLGTSGRTQYF
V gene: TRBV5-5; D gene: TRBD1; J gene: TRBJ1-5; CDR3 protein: CASSLFVGTGLQPQHF
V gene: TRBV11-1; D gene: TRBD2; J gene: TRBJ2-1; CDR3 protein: CASSFQRGAYNEQFF
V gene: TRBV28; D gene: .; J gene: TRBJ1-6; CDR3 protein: CATVTGTNNSPLHF
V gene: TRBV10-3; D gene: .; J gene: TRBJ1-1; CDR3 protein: CAISAGARGSEAFF
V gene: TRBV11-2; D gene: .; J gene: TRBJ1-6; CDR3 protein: CASSLRPGVSPLHF
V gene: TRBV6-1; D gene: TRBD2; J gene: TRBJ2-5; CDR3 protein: CASTPAGREETQYF